The 18 T cell receptor beta chains listed next were all sequenced from one sample in a study of PD-L1 blockade in urothelial cancer (dated by TCRdb to 2016 to 2017). The library was built by means of the immunoSEQ multiplex PCR assay. Imported from immuneACCESS, the table was reduced by TCRdb to in-frame sequences with V and J called. These copies leave out some clones; in studies compared against another copy, an unresolved V gene accounts for under half, and the cause of the remainder is not known. Here the sample has 54,000 or so clones; more than 80% occur a single time. The top ten clones comprise 1% to 1.5% of the sample. In the paper's terms, the time point label means: pretreatment peripheral blood. The sequenced sample was PBMCs, obtained around atezolizumab (anti-PD-L1) treatment. The origin of the receptors is a man aged 50 to 59 with urothelial cancer.

This sequence joins TRBV5-1 and TRBJ2-1; TRBD2 matches at 10 bases. CDR1 SGHRS and CDR2 YFSETQ come from the germline V gene. J was trimmed by 5 bases and V by 4 bases; bases with no gene match: 3. This CDR3 region has 14 residues. This CDR3 reads CASSGGTSDNEQFF. CDR3 coding DNA: TGCGCCAGCAGCGGAGGGACTAGCGACAATGAGCAGTTCTTC.

The chain links TRBV7-2 to TRBJ2-5; D ambiguous. Germline V gene sequence: CDR1 SGHTA, CDR2 FQGNSA. The V and J ends lost 2 bases and 2 bases respectively, with 12 bases between them. The CDR3 contains 15 residues. DNA for the CDR3: TGTGCCAGCAGCTTAAGTTTCGGAGCACAAGAGACCCAGTACTTC. Amino acids: CASSLSFGAQETQYF.

The chain combines TRBV6-6 with TRBJ1-5; TRBD1 aligns across 10 bases. This CDR3 is 14 amino acids long. Germline V gene lookup returns CDR1 MNHNY and CDR2 SVGAGI (reference sequence). The V and J ends lost 6 bases and 5 bases, in that order; junction bases with no gene match: 4. The CDR3 sequence: CASRRQGAHQPQHF. The DNA of the CDR3 is TGTGCCAGCAGACGACAGGGGGCGCATCAGCCCCAGCATTTT.

V and J are TRBV13 and TRBJ2-7, with D perhaps TRBD1 (5 bases). The germline V gene encodes CDR1 PRHDT and CDR2 FYEKMQ (reference sequence). Trimming took 1 base from V and 2 from J, leaving 6 bases between them. The CDR3 extends over 13 amino acids. The CDR3 bases are TGTGCCAGCAGCTTAGAACAGGCCTACGAGCAGTACTTC. The encoded protein is CASSLEQAYEQYF. The full variable domain, with the rest looked up from reference TRBV13 and TRBJ2-7, is AAGVIQSPRHLIKEKRETATLKCYPIPRHDTVYWYQQGPGQDPQFLISFYEKMQSDKGSIPDRFSAQQFSDYHSELNMSSLELGDSALYFCASSLEQAYEQYFGPGTRLTVT.

The chain combines TRBV27 with TRBJ2-3, with D possibly TRBD2 on 5 matching bases. This CDR3 has 16 residues. From germline, CDR1 is MNHEY and CDR2 SMNVEV (reference sequence). V was pared by 2 bases and J by 0 bases, with 12 bases between. CDR3 nucleotide sequence: TGTGCCAGCAGTTTACGGACTCTCGGAAGCACAGATACGCAGTATTTT. Encoded protein: CASSLRTLGSTDTQYF.

The chain joins TRBV6-6 to TRBJ1-1, with unresolved D. Germline values: CDR1 MNHNY, CDR2 SVGAGI (reference sequence). Trimming took 0 bases from V and 10 from J, leaving 9 bases between them. The CDR3 contains 12 residues. The CDR3 loop reads CASSYSAGGAFF. The CDR3 bases are TGTGCCAGCAGTTACTCGGCGGGAGGAGCTTTCTTT.

The J gene is TRBJ1-1, the V gene TRBV27, with a possible D match to TRBD1 (5 bases). V lost 5 bases to trimming and J lost 4 bases, with 14 bases between them. Germline lookup yields CDR1 MNHEY and CDR2 SMNVEV (reference sequence). The CDR3 consists of 14 residues. CDR3 coding DNA: TGTGCCAGCAGTCGGGCAGGGTCGACCACTGAAGCTTTCTTT. Translated: CASSRAGSTTEAFF.

The chain links TRBV7-8 to TRBJ2-1; D is uncertain. Trimming took 5 bases from V and 8 from J, leaving 10 bases between them. This CDR3 is 12 amino acids long. Per the germline V gene, CDR1 is SGHVS and CDR2 is FQNEAQ. In nucleotides, the CDR3 is TGTGCCAGCAGCCACAATGGAGATGAGCAGTTCTTC. As protein: CASSHNGDEQFF.

The chain combines TRBV10-3 with TRBJ2-7, with TRBD1 matching 11 bases. The CDR3 consists of 15 residues. V lost 2 bases to trimming and J lost 4 bases; unmatched junction nucleotides: 4. The V gene's germline CDR1 is ENHRY and CDR2 SYGVKD. CDR3 sequence (DNA): TGTGCCATCAGTGAGGGGGGACAGGGGGGGTACGAGCAGTACTTC. This sequence encodes CAISEGGQGGYEQYF.

The chain carries TRBV6-6 and TRBJ2-5; no clear D gene. Trimming stripped 0 bases from V and 7 bases from J, with 6 bases between. The germline V gene has CDR1 MNHNY and CDR2 SVGAGI (reference sequence). The CDR3 loop spans 12 amino acids. CDR3 DNA: TGTGCCAGCAGTTACTCCGGTTCGACCCAGTACTTC. This sequence encodes CASSYSGSTQYF.

The J gene is TRBJ2-1, the V gene TRBV28; D perhaps matches TRBD1 (6 bases). Trimming removed 5 bases at V and 5 bases at J, with 10 bases between. Germline CDR1 is MDHEN and CDR2 is SYDVKM. The CDR3 contains 13 residues. CDR3 amino acids: CASSPGTNNEQFF. CDR3 DNA sequence: TGTGCCAGCAGTCCCGGGACAAACAATGAGCAGTTCTTC.

The chain employs TRBV6-1 and TRBJ2-7; 7 positions agree with TRBD2. The CDR3 contains 14 residues. Germline-derived CDR1 and CDR2 are MNHNS and SASEGT. Trimming at V came to 8 bases and at J to 1 base, leaving 8 bases not matched to a gene. The CDR3 is CASLSGTISYEQYF. The CDR3 DNA is TGTGCCAGCTTATCCGGGACTATTTCCTACGAGCAGTACTTC.

The chain joins TRBV28 to TRBJ2-7; D is ambiguous. Trimming stripped 8 bases from V and 4 bases from J, with 12 bases between. Germline V gene lookup returns CDR1 MDHEN and CDR2 SYDVKM. The CDR3 consists of 12 residues. CDR3 nucleotide sequence: TGTGCCAGCGGTAGCCCTTGGTACGAGCAGTACTTC. It is translated as CASGSPWYEQYF.

This chain connects TRBV5-6 to TRBJ1-3; possibly TRBD1 for D (5 bases). The CDR3 is made up of 13 amino acids. Trimming took 10 bases from V and 2 from J, leaving 13 bases between them. Looked up from germline, CDR1 is SGHDT and CDR2 is YYEEEE. CDR3 amino acids: CAVQEQPGNTIYF. The CDR3 nucleotides read TGTGCCGTACAGGAGCAACCTGGAAACACCATATATTTT.

This sequence joins TRBV30 and TRBJ2-3; TRBD1 might be the D (6 bases). The CDR3 is 16 amino acids. From germline, CDR1 is GTSNPN and CDR2 SVGIG (reference sequence). V was clipped by 3 bases and J by 2 bases, with 18 bases between them. In DNA form, the CDR3 reads TGTGCCTGGAGCCCCAACCTGGGACACCCCACAGATACGCAGTATTTT. Its translation is CAWSPNLGHPTDTQYF.

J is TRBJ2-7 and V is TRBV27; TRBD1 aligns across 9 bases. Germline-derived CDR1 and CDR2 are MNHEY and SMNVEV (reference sequence). CDR3 size: 16 residues. V dropped 5 bases and J dropped 2; count of bases not matched to a gene: 10. The CDR3 here is CASSTDRGTGAYEQYF. In DNA form, the CDR3 reads TGTGCCAGCAGTACCGACAGGGGGACGGGGGCCTACGAGCAGTACTTC.

The V gene is TRBV4-1, the J gene TRBJ2-5; tentative D call: TRBD2 (6 bases). The CDR3 runs 17 residues. V was shortened by 0 bases and J by 4 bases, with 18 bases between the two germline ends. Germline CDR1 is MGHRA and CDR2 is YSYEKL. The CDR3 DNA is TGCGCCAGCAGCCAAGATAGGCCGGGCGGGGTGCTAGAGACCCAGTACTTC. Its protein product is CASSQDRPGGVLETQYF.

The genes are TRBV27 and TRBJ2-1; TRBD2 might be the D (5 bases). Germline CDR1 and CDR2: MNHEY and SMNVEV (reference sequence). The V gene lost 5 bases and the J gene lost 9 bases, with 14 bases spanning the gap. The CDR3 runs 13 residues. The CDR3 DNA sequence: TGTGCCAGCAGTCCCCTTCCTCTAGCTGAGCAGTTCTTC. Translating gives CASSPLPLAEQFF.